Listed below are T cell receptor beta chains from one sample, sequenced in a study of regulatory T cells in long-lasting Graves disease. TCRdb re-called the multiplex PCR reads with MiXCR, one entry per CDR3 protein. Seen here are more than 300,000 distinct CDR3 sequences, roughly a sixth observed once, and the top ten hold about a fifth. Specimen: peripheral blood mononuclear cells (PBMCs), collected at new diagnosis, from a patient treated with antithyroid drugs. All receptors come from a female donor with Graves disease. Both conserved end residues are part of each CDR3. D genes are given only for firm matches. Clone size appears in some rows only: once, few, many, or a class for an expanded clone.

- | TRBJ1-1 | - | TRBV20-1 | CSARVRRWDTEAFF | TGCAGTGCTAGAGTGAGACGATGGGACACTGAAGCTTTCTTT
- | TRBJ2-7 | many | TRBV12-3/TRBV12-4 | CASSRRGEQYF | TGTGCCAGCAGTCGACGGGGGGAGCAGTACTTC
- | TRBJ2-2 | many | TRBV6-5 | CASSYGVGELFF | TGTGCCAGCAGTTACGGGGTCGGGGAGCTGTTTTTT
- | TRBJ2-1 | many | TRBV7-8 | CASNARRGREQFF | TGTGCCAGCAACGCTAGGCGGGGCAGGGAGCAGTTCTTC
TRBD1 | TRBJ1-5 | many | TRBV7-9 | CASSPDRLSSQPQHF | TGTGCCAGCAGCCCGGACAGGTTGTCTTCCCAGCCCCAGCATTTT
- | TRBJ1-1 | few | TRBV4-1 | CASSLGGGRLMNTEAFF | TGCGCCAGCAGCCTTGGTGGGGGCAGGCTCATGAACACTGAAGCTTTCTTT
TRBD1 | TRBJ2-5 | many | TRBV7-3 | CASSYEQGALRETQYF | TGTGCCAGCAGCTATGAACAGGGGGCGCTGAGAGAGACCCAGTACTTC
- | TRBJ2-7 | many | TRBV11-2 | CASSFSSSSEQYF | TGTGCCAGCAGCTTTTCCAGTTCGAGCGAGCAGTACTTC
- | TRBJ1-5 | many | TRBV20-1 | CSALPGSRGGQPQHF | TGCAGTGCCCTTCCGGGATCCCGAGGGGGTCAGCCCCAGCATTTT
TRBD2 | TRBJ2-7 | many | TRBV12-3/TRBV12-4 | CASSLNGRAYEQYF | TGTGCCAGCAGTTTAAACGGGAGGGCCTACGAGCAGTACTTC
- | TRBJ2-6 | many | TRBV12-3/TRBV12-4 | CASSLWGSGANVLTF | TGTGCCAGCAGTTTGTGGGGCTCCGGGGCCAACGTCCTGACTTTC
TRBD1 | TRBJ1-5 | many | TRBV18 | CASSDRVGGAQHF | TGTGCCAGCTCTGACAGGGTGGGTGGAGCCCAGCATTTT
TRBD2 | TRBJ2-1 | many | TRBV7-2 | CASSPPTSGRRHEQFF | TGTGCCAGCAGCCCGCCGACTAGCGGGAGGAGGCATGAGCAGTTCTTC
- | TRBJ2-1 | many | TRBV3-1 | CASSPRTDEQFF | TGTGCCAGCAGCCCGCGTACAGATGAGCAGTTCTTC
- | TRBJ1-2 | - | TRBV20-1 | CSARGRRTIYGYTF | TGCAGTGCTAGAGGGAGACGAACGATCTATGGCTACACCTTC
- | TRBJ2-7 | - | TRBV6-2/TRBV6-3 | CASSYSRSGHSYEQYF | TGTGCCAGCAGTTACTCGCGTAGCGGCCACTCCTACGAGCAGTACTTC
- | TRBJ1-5 | - | TRBV12-3/TRBV12-4 | CASSQQGSGNQPQHF | TGTGCCAGCAGCCAACAGGGATCGGGCAATCAGCCCCAGCATTTT
- | TRBJ2-7 | - | TRBV28 | CASGRDEQYF | TGTGCCAGCGGTAGGGACGAGCAGTACTTC
- | TRBJ1-1 | many | TRBV27 | CASSLRASSRGWTEAFF | TGTGCCAGCAGTTTACGGGCCAGCTCGAGGGGGTGGACTGAAGCTTTCTTT
- | TRBJ2-5 | few | TRBV24-1 | CATSEGGPQETQYF | TGTGCCACCAGTGAGGGGGGACCCCAAGAGACCCAGTACTTC
- | TRBJ1-1 | many | TRBV20-1 | CSARARDTEAFF | TGCAGTGCTAGAGCCAGGGACACTGAAGCTTTCTTT
TRBD1 | TRBJ1-2 | many | TRBV27 | CASSFGRDSYYGYTF | TGTGCCAGCAGTTTCGGCCGGGACAGCTACTATGGCTACACCTTC
- | TRBJ1-2 | few | TRBV6-2/TRBV6-3 | CASSYAGTSYGYTF | TGTGCCAGCAGTTACGCGGGGACATCCTATGGCTACACCTTC
- | TRBJ1-1 | many | TRBV18 | CASSPSLGEAFF | TGTGCCAGCTCACCCTCACTCGGTGAAGCTTTCTTT
- | TRBJ1-5 | many | TRBV2 | CASSERGRDGDQPQHF | TGTGCCAGCAGTGAAAGGGGCCGGGACGGGGATCAGCCCCAGCATTTT
- | TRBJ1-1 | many | TRBV12-3/TRBV12-4 | CASSLKSAPRVTEAFF | TGTGCCAGCAGTTTAAAGTCCGCGCCGCGGGTCACTGAAGCTTTCTTT
- | TRBJ1-1 | - | TRBV3-1 | CASSRTTEGLNTEAFF | TGTGCCAGCAGCCGGACGACGGAGGGATTGAACACTGAAGCTTTCTTT
- | TRBJ1-1 | many | TRBV11-2 | CASSLASLGGPMNTEAFF | TGTGCCAGCAGCTTAGCTTCCCTGGGGGGACCAATGAACACTGAAGCTTTCTTT
TRBD2 | TRBJ2-1 | - | TRBV30 | CAWSPGTSQGNREQFF | TGTGCCTGGAGTCCCGGGACTAGTCAAGGGAATCGTGAGCAGTTCTTC
TRBD1 | TRBJ2-1 | few | TRBV9 | CASSVKGGTGVYNEQFF | TGTGCCAGCAGCGTTAAGGGAGGGACAGGGGTTTACAATGAGCAGTTCTTC
TRBD2 | TRBJ2-7 | many | TRBV2 | CASGGDSGPSYSYEQYF | TGTGCCAGCGGAGGCGATAGCGGGCCCTCATATTCCTACGAGCAGTACTTC
- | TRBJ2-1 | few | TRBV5-1 | CASSLAGRDNNEQFF | TGCGCCAGCAGCTTGGCAGGCCGGGACAACAATGAGCAGTTCTTC
TRBD1 | TRBJ2-1 | few | TRBV6-5 | CASSSGTGEDEQFF | TGTGCCAGCAGTTCCGGGACAGGGGAAGATGAGCAGTTCTTC
- | TRBJ1-5 | many | TRBV5-5 | CASSQGQLYQPQHF | TGTGCCAGCTCGCAAGGACAGCTATATCAGCCCCAGCATTTT
- | TRBJ1-1 | - | TRBV12-3/TRBV12-4 | CASSFGGRAFF | TGTGCCAGCAGTTTCGGGGGGCGCGCTTTCTTT
- | TRBJ2-2 | many | TRBV5-1 | CASSRTRSGPGELFF | TGCGCCAGTTCGAGGACACGCTCTGGACCCGGGGAGCTGTTTTTT
- | TRBJ1-5 | many | TRBV5-6 | CASSFRDFNQPQHF | TGTGCCAGCAGCTTCCGGGACTTCAATCAGCCCCAGCATTTT
- | TRBJ1-5 | many | TRBV7-2 | CASSLEQGRPPQHF | TGTGCCAGCAGCTTAGAGCAGGGACGCCCGCCCCAGCATTTT
- | TRBJ1-1 | many | TRBV29-1 | CSGTGLNTEAFF | TGCAGCGGCACGGGCCTGAACACTGAAGCTTTCTTT
- | TRBJ1-1 | many | TRBV7-3 | CASSLSLGTTEAFF | TGTGCCAGCAGCTTAAGTTTGGGGACCACTGAAGCTTTCTTT
TRBD1 | TRBJ2-6 | - | TRBV19 | CASKERGHRSGANVLTF | TGTGCCAGTAAAGAAAGGGGGCACCGCTCTGGGGCCAACGTCCTGACTTTC
- | TRBJ2-1 | many | TRBV13 | CASSLAGEQFF | TGTGCCAGCAGCTTAGCGGGTGAGCAGTTCTTC
- | TRBJ1-6 | - | TRBV10-3 | CAISPSPGETYNSPLHF | TGTGCCATCAGTCCATCGCCGGGGGAAACCTATAATTCACCCCTCCACTTT
- | TRBJ2-1 | few | TRBV6-2/TRBV6-3 | CASSPGTVAFSNEQFF | TGTGCCAGCAGTCCCGGGACTGTGGCTTTCAGCAATGAGCAGTTCTTC
- | TRBJ2-1 | - | TRBV7-6 | CASSLTDVNNEQFF | TGTGCCAGCAGCTTAACCGACGTAAACAATGAGCAGTTCTTC
TRBD2 | TRBJ2-1 | many | TRBV12-3/TRBV12-4 | CASSPSTPPSGRLGEQFF | TGTGCCAGCTCACCCTCGACCCCCCCCAGCGGGAGGTTAGGTGAGCAGTTCTTC
- | TRBJ2-2 | - | TRBV4-3 | CASSQEWTGTGELFF | TGCGCCAGCAGCCAAGAATGGACTGGGACCGGGGAGCTGTTTTTT
- | TRBJ2-3 | many | TRBV7-9 | CASSLGQAPSTDTQYF | TGTGCCAGCAGCTTAGGGCAGGCCCCTAGCACAGATACGCAGTATTTT
- | TRBJ2-5 | few | TRBV5-1 | CASSLGVGWQETQYF | TGCGCCAGCAGCTTGGGTGTCGGATGGCAAGAGACCCAGTACTTC
- | TRBJ1-2 | many | TRBV5-1 | CASSLYTRGYGYTF | TGCGCCAGCAGCTTGTACACAAGAGGTTATGGCTACACCTTC
- | TRBJ1-1 | few | TRBV15 | CATSFWGSQNTEAFF | TGTGCCACCAGCTTTTGGGGATCCCAGAACACTGAAGCTTTCTTT
- | TRBJ2-1 | - | TRBV10-3 | CAISETPTDYNEQFF | TGTGCCATCAGTGAAACCCCGACTGATTACAATGAGCAGTTCTTC
- | TRBJ2-5 | - | TRBV28 | CASSYGRGPRQETQYF | TGTGCCAGCAGTTACGGGCGGGGGCCCCGACAAGAGACCCAGTACTTC
- | TRBJ2-7 | - | TRBV4-1 | CASSRQRTYEQYF | TGCGCCAGCAGCCGGCAACGAACCTACGAGCAGTACTTC
- | TRBJ1-3 | - | TRBV30 | CAWIPQQVSGNTIYF | TGTGCCTGGATCCCTCAACAGGTTTCTGGAAACACCATATATTTT
TRBD2 | TRBJ2-7 | many | TRBV4-2 | CASSQGLAGTYEQYF | TGTGCCAGCAGCCAAGGGCTAGCGGGGACCTACGAGCAGTACTTC
- | TRBJ2-5 | many | TRBV28 | CASTSQETQYF | TGTGCCAGCACTTCCCAAGAGACCCAGTACTTC
TRBD1 | TRBJ1-2 | many | TRBV20-1 | CSAGQGAADYGYTF | TGCAGTGCTGGACAGGGGGCCGCTGACTATGGCTACACCTTC
- | TRBJ1-5 | many | TRBV12-3/TRBV12-4 | CASSLKGLMHF | TGTGCCAGCAGTTTGAAGGGACTGATGCATTTT